A single sample gave rise to the 30 T cell receptor beta chains below, sequenced in a study of T-cell reconstitution after alpha-beta-depleted transplantation in children. A library of TCRbeta sequences, prepared with unique molecular identifiers, was generated. TCRdb fed the PCR reads into MiXCR, producing one record per CDR3 protein. This sample has approximately 650,000 distinct CDR3 sequences; around 13% occur once, and the top ten carry about 0.79%. The material was PBMCs, obtained before TCRalphabeta/CD19-depleted stem cell transplant. These receptor sequences come from a girl aged 2-9 years with congenital amegakaryocytic thrombocytopenia, due to receive a stem cell transplant.

This clonotype was recorded a few times. J is TRBJ2-5 and V is TRBV12-3 or TRBV12-4; 9 nucleotides match TRBD2. V was pared by 6 bases and J by 2 bases, with 10 bases of the junction left unmatched. The CDR3 is 16 residues long. The CDR3 DNA reads TGTGCCAGCAGCCGAAGACTAGCGGAGACACAAGAGACCCAGTACTTC. Its translation is CASSRRLAETQETQYF.

This sequence joins TRBV5-1 and TRBJ2-7; TRBD2 is a possible D gene (5 bases). V was cut by 7 bases and J by 2 bases, with 19 bases left in between. Germline CDR1 and CDR2: SGHRS and YFSETQ. The CDR3 covers 15 residues. In DNA form, the CDR3 reads TGCGCCAGCTCCTGGGAGAGGTCGCCCCCCTACGAGCAGTACTTC. The encoded protein is CASSWERSPPYEQYF.

This clonotype was counted between two and nine times. The chain joins TRBV29-1 to TRBJ2-6, with D possibly being TRBD2 (7 bases). Per the germline V gene, CDR1 is SQVTM and CDR2 is ANQGSEA. Trimming pared 4 bases from V and 4 bases from J, leaving 11 bases between. The CDR3 runs to 14 residues. The CDR3 region has the DNA TGCAGCGTTGTGGGGGGGCCGGGGGCCAACGTCCTGACTTTC. This translates into CSVVGGPGANVLTF.

This clonotype was recorded at least ten times. The chain couples TRBV20-1 to TRBJ1-1, with a tentative D call TRBD1 (6 bases). CDR3 length: 15 amino acids. Trimming cost V 0 bases and J 6 bases, with 17 bases left between them. Germline V gives CDR1 DFQATT, CDR2 SNEGSKA (reference sequence). CDR3 bases: TGCAGTGCTAGAGATCTTTTTAGGGGGGTATCTGAAGCTTTCTTT. Protein: CSARDLFRGVSEAFF.

This clonotype was counted ten times or more. The rearrangement uses TRBV5-1 and TRBJ2-2; D is ambiguous. CDR1 is SGHRS and CDR2 is YFSETQ in the germline V gene. This CDR3 has 16 amino acids. Trimming pared 1 base from V and 4 bases from J, leaving 14 bases between. The CDR3, as DNA: TGCGCCAGCAGCTTGACCTCAAAAGACATCACCGGGGAGCTGTTTTTT. Translated, it gives CASSLTSKDITGELFF. Full variable domain (missing parts from reference TRBV5-1 and TRBJ2-2): KAGVTQTPRYLIKTRGQQVTLSCSPISGHRSVSWYQQTPGQGLQFLFEYFSETQRNKGNFPGRFSGRQFSNSRSEMNVSTLELGDSALYLCASSLTSKDITGELFFGEGSRLTVL.

This clonotype was recorded a few times. The rearrangement uses TRBV29-1 and TRBJ1-5, with a possible D match to TRBD1 (5 bases). This CDR3 contains 14 residues. CDR1 is SQVTM, CDR2 ANQGSEA, per germline. V lost 5 bases to trimming and J lost 0 bases, with 11 bases between them. The CDR3 coding sequence is TGCAGCGTTAAAGTCCAGGGTAGCAATCAGCCCCAGCATTTT. This codes for CSVKVQGSNQPQHF. The variable domain in full, with the rest retrieved from reference TRBV29-1 and TRBJ1-5, is SAVISQKPSRDICQRGTSLTIQCQVDSQVTMMFWYRQQPGQSLTLIATANQGSEATYESGFVIDKFPISRPNLTFSTLTVSNMSPEDSSIYLCSVKVQGSNQPQHFGDGTRLSIL.

V is TRBV11-2 and J is TRBJ2-7; TRBD1 might be the D (6 bases). Trimming took off 3 bases at V and 5 bases at J, with 14 bases between the two ends. This CDR3 spans 14 amino acids. Germline V lookup: CDR1 SGHAT, CDR2 FQNNGV. In DNA, the CDR3 is TGTGCCAGCAGCTTGAACAGGGTGGGTCACGAGCAGTACTTC. This codes for CASSLNRVGHEQYF.

This rearrangement joins TRBV25-1 to TRBJ2-1; D call uncertain. The V end was cut by 3 bases, the J end by 6 bases, with 15 bases between. The germline CDR1 and CDR2 sequences are MGHDK and SYGVNS. The CDR3 totals 15 residues. The CDR3 DNA reads as TGTGCCAGCAGTGATCCGAGGACCTTAGGCAATGAGCAGTTCTTC. As protein: CASSDPRTLGNEQFF.

There are a few counts of this clonotype. V is TRBV29-1 and J is TRBJ2-5, with D possibly matching TRBD2 (6 bases). Germline V gene data show CDR1 as SQVTM and CDR2 as ANQGSEA. The CDR3 extends over 18 amino acids. The V end lost 6 bases, the J end lost 0 bases, and 26 bases lay between the germline ends. The CDR3 DNA follows: TGCAGCGTCCGACTCCTGGGGACTCGAAGGGCCAACCAAGAGACCCAGTACTTC. Translated: CSVRLLGTRRANQETQYF.

This clonotype was recorded many times. The V call is TRBV29-1, the J call TRBJ2-2; D unresolved. The germline V gene encodes CDR1 SQVTM and CDR2 ANQGSEA. The CDR3 spans 11 residues. V was pared by 6 bases and J by 4 bases, with 6 bases between. Written as DNA, the CDR3 is TGCAGCGTCGATTTCACCGGGGAGCTGTTTTTT. Translated: CSVDFTGELFF.

This sequence joins TRBV12-3 or TRBV12-4 and TRBJ2-2; perhaps TRBD2 as D (5 bases). V lost 2 bases and J lost 3, with 13 bases in between. The CDR3 is made up of 16 amino acids. For the CDR3, the DNA is TGTGCCAGCAGTTTACTCAGTTCGGGGTACACCGGGGAGCTGTTTTTT. As protein: CASSLLSSGYTGELFF.

The chain combines TRBV28 with TRBJ2-7; perhaps TRBD2 as D (5 bases). The CDR3 sequence is 14 residues long. Germline V lookup: CDR1 MDHEN, CDR2 SYDVKM. V lost 7 bases and J 2 bases, leaving 15 bases between the germline ends. The CDR3 coding sequence is TGTGCCAGCAATCCCTGGACTCATACCTACGAGCAGTACTTC. Translated, it gives CASNPWTHTYEQYF.

The V and J genes are TRBV7-9 and TRBJ2-1; perhaps TRBD1 as D (6 bases). The V gene's germline CDR1 is SEHNR and CDR2 FQNEAQ (reference sequence). CDR3 length: 15 amino acids. Trimming stripped 3 bases from V and 2 bases from J, with 11 bases between. The CDR3 protein is CASSFPTGTYNEQFF. The CDR3 bases are TGTGCCAGCAGCTTCCCGACAGGCACCTACAATGAGCAGTTCTTC.

The table lists this clonotype with many counts. The rearrangement uses TRBV6-1 and TRBJ2-7, with D hard to call. Per germline, CDR1 MNHNS and CDR2 SASEGT. CDR3 length: 15 amino acids. The V end lost 6 bases, the J end lost 0 bases, and 15 bases lay between the germline ends. The CDR3 region has the DNA TGTGCCAGCAGGCTACTTACTGAACCCTCCTACGAGCAGTACTTC. Translating it yields CASRLLTEPSYEQYF.

In this sample, this clonotype turned up a few times. The gene calls are TRBV29-1 and TRBJ2-1; TRBD1 aligns across 7 bases. This CDR3 is built from 14 residues. Germline loops: CDR1 SQVTM, CDR2 ANQGSEA. Trimming took 2 bases from V and 5 from J; bases not matched to a gene: 6. As DNA, the CDR3 is TGCAGCGTTGAAAACAGGGGAGAAAACAATGAGCAGTTCTTC. Translation: CSVENRGENNEQFF.

This clonotype was detected ten times or more. CDR3 sequence (DNA): TGCAGTGCTAGAGATAAGGCTAGCGGGACAACCTACGAGCAGTACTTC. Protein sequence: CSARDKASGTTYEQYF. The V and J genes are TRBV20-1 and TRBJ2-7; 9 nucleotides match TRBD2. CDR1 is DFQATT, CDR2 SNEGSKA, per germline (reference sequence). Losses at the gene ends were 0 bases for V and 2 bases for J; bases not matched to a gene: 8. The CDR3 is made up of 16 amino acids.

This clonotype was seen a single time. V usage is TRBV4-1 and J usage is TRBJ1-1; D uncertain. The CDR3 covers 16 residues. CDR1 is MGHRA and CDR2 is YSYEKL in the germline V gene. V lost 1 base and J lost 1, with 13 bases in between. The CDR3 loop is CASSQGIPFGNTEAFF. DNA of the CDR3: TGCGCCAGCAGCCAAGGGATACCCTTCGGGAACACTGAAGCTTTCTTT.

The sample holds many counts of this clonotype. V and J are TRBV20-1 and TRBJ1-1, with D unclear. The CDR3 contains 13 residues. Germline CDR1 DFQATT, CDR2 SNEGSKA (reference sequence). With 3 bases removed from V and 3 bases from J, the gap between germline ends came to 11 bases. In nucleotides, the CDR3 is TGCAGTGCTAGGGCTGGGCGCTACACTGAAGCTTTCTTT. As protein: CSARAGRYTEAFF.

The rearrangement uses TRBV7-8 and TRBJ2-7, with a possible D match to TRBD2 (6 bases). The germline V and J ends were trimmed by 4 bases and 3 bases, with 10 bases remaining between them. CDR1 is SGHVS, CDR2 FQNEAQ, per germline. CDR3 length: 13 amino acids. The CDR3 spells CASSSRTIYEQYF. CDR3 DNA sequence: TGTGCCAGCAGCTCACGGACTATCTACGAGCAGTACTTC.

In this sample, this clonotype turned up a few times. The rearrangement joins TRBV30 to TRBJ2-3; 7 bases align to TRBD2. V trimming: 0 bases; J trimming: 4 bases; junction bases outside the gene matches: 10. The CDR3 totals 16 residues. CDR1 and CDR2 (germline): GTSNPN, SVGIG (reference sequence). The CDR3 loop reads CAWSVWFRGRADTQYF. CDR3 DNA sequence: TGTGCCTGGAGTGTATGGTTCCGCGGGAGAGCAGATACGCAGTATTTT.

The genes are TRBV3-1 and TRBJ2-2, with 8 bases that match TRBD2. The CDR3 spans 16 residues. Germline V gene sequence: CDR1 LGHDT, CDR2 YNNKEL (reference sequence). Unmatched junction bases numbered 9, after V lost 4 bases and J lost 5 bases. CDR3 sequence reads: CASSRTSGRSTGELFF. The CDR3 nucleotides read TGTGCCAGCAGCCGAACCAGCGGGAGATCAACCGGGGAGCTGTTTTTT.

This clonotype occurred many times. This rearrangement joins TRBV5-5 to TRBJ2-1; TRBD2 aligns across 13 bases. CDR1 SGHKS and CDR2 YYEKEE come from the germline V gene (reference sequence). The J segment lost 4 bases and the V segment lost 5 bases, leaving 9 bases of the junction unmatched. There are 17 residues in the CDR3. This chain's CDR3 is CASSSRLAGGVYNEQFF. CDR3 DNA sequence: TGTGCCAGCAGTTCCAGACTAGCGGGAGGTGTGTACAATGAGCAGTTCTTC.

About this clonotype: Possible read error: a much larger clone is one base away. The chain recombines TRBV12-3 or TRBV12-4 with TRBJ2-1; possible D gene TRBD1, 6 bases. Trimming removed 10 bases from V and 4 bases from J, with 23 bases in between. This CDR3 comprises 16 residues. The CDR3 DNA is TGTGCCACCAAAAGCGGTGTGGGGGCGGTATACAATGAGCAGTTCTTC. As protein: CATKSGVGAVYNEQFF.

This clonotype appeared a few times. The rearrangement joins TRBV20-1 to TRBJ2-1, with 12 bases fitting TRBD1. V was pared by 3 bases and J by 9 bases, with 6 bases of the junction left unmatched. Per the germline V gene, CDR1 is DFQATT and CDR2 is SNEGSKA (reference sequence). The CDR3 covers 14 residues. This chain's CDR3 is CSASGTGGYSEQFF. The CDR3 DNA reads TGCAGTGCTAGCGGGACAGGGGGCTATAGTGAGCAGTTCTTC.

There are many counts of this clonotype. The chain couples TRBV7-9 to TRBJ2-1; 13 bases line up with TRBD2. With V trimmed by 4 bases and J by 5 bases, 2 bases remained unmatched. This CDR3 spans 15 amino acids. Germline V lookup: CDR1 SEHNR, CDR2 FQNEAQ (reference sequence). CDR3 in DNA: TGTGCCAGCAGCTGGACTAGCGGGAGCGACAATGAGCAGTTCTTC. It is translated as CASSWTSGSDNEQFF.

This clonotype was picked up many times. Here the CDR3 DNA reads TGCGCCAGCAGGGAAGGCCCCGCGCCTAGCACCGGGGAGCTGTTTTTT. It specifies CASREGPAPSTGELFF. This chain links TRBV5-1 with TRBJ2-2, with unresolved D. This CDR3 comprises 16 residues. The V end was cut by 5 bases, the J end by 4 bases, with 18 bases between. Germline-derived CDR1 and CDR2 are SGHRS and YFSETQ.

This chain uses TRBV5-1 with TRBJ1-2, with 12 bases that match TRBD1. This CDR3 spans 18 amino acids. Germline loops: CDR1 SGHRS, CDR2 YFSETQ. The V gene end was trimmed by 4 bases and the J gene end by 0 bases; junction bases not matched to a gene: 10. The CDR3 protein is CASSRSGQGALPNYGYTF. The CDR3 DNA follows: TGCGCCAGCAGCCGGTCGGGACAGGGGGCGCTCCCTAACTATGGCTACACCTTC.

This clonotype has a count of ten or more. This sequence joins TRBV20-1 and TRBJ2-5; D gene unclear. Germline lookup yields CDR1 DFQATT and CDR2 SNEGSKA (reference sequence). Trimming left V 0 bases short and J 7 bases short, with 15 bases between. This CDR3 has 14 amino acids. CDR3 in DNA: TGCAGTGCTAGAGATTCTTCCGTTTGGGGGACCCAGTACTTC. As protein: CSARDSSVWGTQYF.

The sample holds many counts of this clonotype. This sequence joins TRBV14 and TRBJ2-5; no clear D gene. V lost 4 bases and J 2 bases, leaving 8 bases between the germline ends. The CDR3 contains 13 residues. Per germline, CDR1 SGHDN and CDR2 FVKESK. The CDR3 sequence is CASSLVVQETQYF. DNA for the CDR3: TGTGCCAGCAGCCTCGTTGTTCAAGAGACCCAGTACTTC.

This chain uses TRBV7-9 with TRBJ2-3, with TRBD2 identical over 9 bases. CDR1 is SEHNR and CDR2 is FQNEAQ in the germline V gene (reference sequence). The CDR3 spans 17 residues. With V trimmed by 3 bases and J by 2 bases, 9 bases remained unmatched. CDR3 residues: CASSFSGSPKHTDTQYF. The DNA of the CDR3 is TGTGCCAGCAGCTTTAGCGGGAGCCCTAAACACACAGATACGCAGTATTTT.